The clone carrying this T cell receptor beta chain was picked up many times. Its antigen is still unknown. A Clinical Activity Score of at least 3, a NOSPECS grade of at least 4 and a duration under 3 months were recorded in the ophthalmopathy patients. The PBMCs had their origin in around 9.1 ml of fresh peripheral blood. TCR beta CDR3 regions were amplified from RNA. The HTBI primer set was used in a first-round RT-PCR of the TCR CDR3. MiXCR, run by TCRdb on the multiplex PCR reads, gives a single entry per CDR3 protein. Of fewer than 450,000 distinct CDR3 sequences listed, around 15% were seen once; the top ten hold around 27%. These data come from a study of T cells in Graves' hyperthyroidism and ophthalmopathy. General observations from the study: In the blood, most expanded thyroid clonotypes above 0.001 appeared as well.

This CDR3 contains 13 residues. Germline lookup yields CDR1 MDHEN and CDR2 SYDVKM. V was pared by 4 bases and J by 6 bases, with 12 bases between. The clonotype was recovered from a man in his forties or fifties with Graves' ophthalmopathy. The V and J genes are TRBV28 and TRBJ1-1; unclear D gene. Sequenced material: blood. The CDR3 spells CASSSHSIAEAFF. CDR3 nucleotide sequence: TGTGCCAGCAGTTCCCACAGTATCGCTGAAGCTTTCTTT.